The clone carrying this T cell receptor (beta chain) was found once. What it recognizes is unknown. Germline V gene data show CDR1 as SGHNT and CDR2 as YYREEE (reference sequence). Trimming removed 4 bases from V and 2 bases from J; junction bases left unmatched: 8. The CDR3 contains 15 residues. Treatment given: approximately 9-day PBMC culture with coronavirus spike peptide pools or control peptides (ViraFEST assay). The Oncomine TCR Beta short-read assay generated sequence data from the DNA of cultured CD4+ T cells. TCRdb re-derived calls from the PCR reads in MiXCR, one entry per CDR3 protein. The sample includes around 25,000 distinct CDR3 sequences, over 60% seen only once; the top ten take 15% to 20%. The data stem from a study of vaccination and CD4 T cells after COVID-19. For the study at large: Four females and six males made up the convalescents, with two Hispanic. In culture, cells were exposed to overlapping spike peptides from SARS-CoV-2, HCoV-NL63, HCoV-OC43 and HCoV-229E.

This rearrangement joins TRBV5-4 to TRBJ1-1; 7 nucleotides match TRBD1. This specimen was CD4+ T cells from blood, cultured in vitro, taken after SARS-CoV-2 vaccination. The TCR originated in a human donor who received a COVID-19 vaccine. The CDR3, as DNA: TGTGCCAGCAGCCCGCGACAGGGCTCAAACACTGAAGCTTTCTTT. Translation gives CASSPRQGSNTEAFF.